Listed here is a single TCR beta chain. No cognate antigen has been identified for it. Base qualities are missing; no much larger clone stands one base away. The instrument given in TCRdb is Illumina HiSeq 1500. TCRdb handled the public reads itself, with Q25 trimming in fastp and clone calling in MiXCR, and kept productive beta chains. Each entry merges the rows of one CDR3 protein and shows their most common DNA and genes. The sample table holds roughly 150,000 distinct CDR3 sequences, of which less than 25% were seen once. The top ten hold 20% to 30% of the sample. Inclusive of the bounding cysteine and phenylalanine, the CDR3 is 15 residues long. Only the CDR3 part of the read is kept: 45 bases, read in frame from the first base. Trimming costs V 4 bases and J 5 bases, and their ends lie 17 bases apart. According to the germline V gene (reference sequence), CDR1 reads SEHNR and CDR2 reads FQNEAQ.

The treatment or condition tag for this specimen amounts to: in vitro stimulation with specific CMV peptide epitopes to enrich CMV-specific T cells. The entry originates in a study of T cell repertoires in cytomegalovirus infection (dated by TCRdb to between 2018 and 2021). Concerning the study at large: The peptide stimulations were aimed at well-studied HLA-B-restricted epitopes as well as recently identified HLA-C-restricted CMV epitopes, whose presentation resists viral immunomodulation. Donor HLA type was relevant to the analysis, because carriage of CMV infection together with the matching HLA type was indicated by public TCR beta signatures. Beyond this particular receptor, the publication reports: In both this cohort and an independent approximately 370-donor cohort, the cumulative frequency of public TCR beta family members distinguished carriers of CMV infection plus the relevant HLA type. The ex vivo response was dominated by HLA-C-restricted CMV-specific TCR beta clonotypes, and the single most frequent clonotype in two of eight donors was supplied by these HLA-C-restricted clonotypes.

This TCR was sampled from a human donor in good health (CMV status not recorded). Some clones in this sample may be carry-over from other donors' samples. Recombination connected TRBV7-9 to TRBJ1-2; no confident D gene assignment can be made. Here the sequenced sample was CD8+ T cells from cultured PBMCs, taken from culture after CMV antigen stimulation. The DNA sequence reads TGTGCCAGCAGCTACGACTTCCACGAACGGTATGGCTACACCTTC. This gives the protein CASSYDFHERYGYTF.